This T cell receptor (beta chain) emerged from a study of T cell responses to AZD1222 COVID-19 vaccine. Produced via immunoSEQ multiplex PCR; TCRdb's table is partial and in-frame only. The sample comprises fewer than 85,000 clones, around 90% of which are singletons, and approximately 4.5% rests with the top ten. CDR1 and CDR2 (germline): SQVTM, ANQGSEA. The CDR3 length is 14 residues. Deletions cut 5 bases from V and 5 bases from J, with 16 bases between. The sequence derives from an adult in good health. Sample: peripheral blood, taken on day 0 of AZD1222 vaccination. The genes are TRBV29-1 and TRBJ2-1; D possibly corresponds to TRBD2 (6 bases). The CDR3, as DNA: TGCAGCGTTAGGAGGGACGGTAGTAACAATGAGCAGTTCTTC. Protein product: CSVRRDGSNNEQFF.